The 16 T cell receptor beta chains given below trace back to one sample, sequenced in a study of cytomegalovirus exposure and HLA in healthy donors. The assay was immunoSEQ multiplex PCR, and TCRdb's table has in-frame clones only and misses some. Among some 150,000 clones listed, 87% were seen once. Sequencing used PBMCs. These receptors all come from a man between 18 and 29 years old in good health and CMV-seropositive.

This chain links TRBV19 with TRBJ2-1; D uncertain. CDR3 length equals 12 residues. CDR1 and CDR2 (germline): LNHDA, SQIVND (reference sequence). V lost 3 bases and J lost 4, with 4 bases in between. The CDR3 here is CASSILYNEQFF. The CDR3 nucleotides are TGTGCCAGTAGTATCCTTTACAATGAGCAGTTCTTC.

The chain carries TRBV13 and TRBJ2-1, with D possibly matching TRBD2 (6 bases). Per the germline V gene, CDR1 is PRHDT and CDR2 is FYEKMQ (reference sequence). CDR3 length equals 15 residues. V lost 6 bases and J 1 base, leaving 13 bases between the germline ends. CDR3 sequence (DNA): TGTGCCAGCAGTCTAGTGGCGGGATCCTACAATGAGCAGTTCTTC. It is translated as CASSLVAGSYNEQFF.

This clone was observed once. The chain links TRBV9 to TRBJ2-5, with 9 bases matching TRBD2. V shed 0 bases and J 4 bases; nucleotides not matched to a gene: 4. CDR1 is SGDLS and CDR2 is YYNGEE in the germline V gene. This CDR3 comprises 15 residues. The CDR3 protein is CASSVGGRAPETQYF. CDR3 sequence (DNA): TGTGCCAGCAGCGTAGGCGGGAGGGCCCCAGAGACCCAGTACTTC.

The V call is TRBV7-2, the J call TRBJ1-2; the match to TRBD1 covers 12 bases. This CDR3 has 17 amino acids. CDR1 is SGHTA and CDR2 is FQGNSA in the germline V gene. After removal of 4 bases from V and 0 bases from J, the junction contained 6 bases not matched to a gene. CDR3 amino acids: CASSSRDRGRANYGYTF. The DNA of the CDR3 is TGTGCCAGCAGCTCCCGGGACAGGGGGCGAGCTAACTATGGCTACACCTTC.

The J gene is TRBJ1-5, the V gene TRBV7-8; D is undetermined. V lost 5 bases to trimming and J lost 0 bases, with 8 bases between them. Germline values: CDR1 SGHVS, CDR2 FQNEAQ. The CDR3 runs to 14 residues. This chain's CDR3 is CASSQPNSNQPQHF. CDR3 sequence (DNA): TGTGCCAGCAGCCAACCTAATAGCAATCAGCCCCAGCATTTT. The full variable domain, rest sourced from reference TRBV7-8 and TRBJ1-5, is GAGVSQSPRYKVAKRGQDVALRCDPISGHVSLFWYQQALGQGPEFLTYFQNEAQLDKSGLPSDRFFAERPEGSVSTLKIQRTQQEDSAVYLCASSQPNSNQPQHFGDGTRLSIL.

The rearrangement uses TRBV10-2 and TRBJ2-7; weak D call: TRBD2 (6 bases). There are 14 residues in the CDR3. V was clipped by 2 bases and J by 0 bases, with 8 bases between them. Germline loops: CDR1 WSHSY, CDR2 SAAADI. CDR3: CASSELGSSYEQYF. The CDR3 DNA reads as TGCGCCAGCAGTGAGCTCGGGAGCTCCTACGAGCAGTACTTC.

CDR3 DNA: TGTGCCAGCAGTGAAAGTCGTCCGCGCAATGAGCAGTTCTTC. Translation: CASSESRPRNEQFF. The chain uses TRBV2 and TRBJ2-1; D unresolved. Trimming left V 2 bases short and J 6 bases short, with 11 bases between. The CDR3 contains 14 residues. From germline, CDR1 is SNHLY and CDR2 FYNNEI. Based on the CDR3 plus reference TRBV2 and TRBJ2-1, the full variable domain is EPEVTQTPSHQVTQMGQEVILRCVPISNHLYFYWYRQILGQKVEFLVSFYNNEISEKSEIFDDQFSVERPDGSNFTLKIRSTKLEDSAMYFCASSESRPRNEQFFGPGTRLTVL.

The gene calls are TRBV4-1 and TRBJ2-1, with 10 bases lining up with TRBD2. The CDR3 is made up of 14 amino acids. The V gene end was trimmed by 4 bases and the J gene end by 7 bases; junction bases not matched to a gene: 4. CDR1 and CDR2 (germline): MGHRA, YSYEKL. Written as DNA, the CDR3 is TGCGCCAGCAGCCGCGGACTAGCGGCAAATGAGCAGTTCTTC. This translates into CASSRGLAANEQFF.

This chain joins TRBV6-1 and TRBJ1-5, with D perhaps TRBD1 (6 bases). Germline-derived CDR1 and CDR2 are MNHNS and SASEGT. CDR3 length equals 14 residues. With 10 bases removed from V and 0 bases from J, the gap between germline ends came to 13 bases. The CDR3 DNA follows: TGTGCCACCGCAGGACAGTATAGCAATCAGCCCCAGCATTTT. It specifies CATAGQYSNQPQHF.

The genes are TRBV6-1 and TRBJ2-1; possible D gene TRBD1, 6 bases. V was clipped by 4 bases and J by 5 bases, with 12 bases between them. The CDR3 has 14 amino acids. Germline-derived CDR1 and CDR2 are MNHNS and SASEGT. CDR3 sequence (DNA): TGTGCCAGCAGTGCCTATACAGGGAACAATGAGCAGTTCTTC. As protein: CASSAYTGNNEQFF.

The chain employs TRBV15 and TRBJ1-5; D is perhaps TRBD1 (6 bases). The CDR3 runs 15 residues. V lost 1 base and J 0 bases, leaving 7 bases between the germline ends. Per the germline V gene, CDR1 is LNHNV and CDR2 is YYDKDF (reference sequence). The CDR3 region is CATSRGGGSNQPQHF. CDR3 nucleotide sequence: TGTGCCACCAGCAGAGGAGGGGGTAGCAATCAGCCCCAGCATTTT.

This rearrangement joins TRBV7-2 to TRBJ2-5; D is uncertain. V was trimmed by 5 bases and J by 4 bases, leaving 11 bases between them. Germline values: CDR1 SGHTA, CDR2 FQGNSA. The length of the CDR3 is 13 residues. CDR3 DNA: TGTGCCAGCAGCCTTTATGGGCGAGAGACCCAGTACTTC. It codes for CASSLYGRETQYF.

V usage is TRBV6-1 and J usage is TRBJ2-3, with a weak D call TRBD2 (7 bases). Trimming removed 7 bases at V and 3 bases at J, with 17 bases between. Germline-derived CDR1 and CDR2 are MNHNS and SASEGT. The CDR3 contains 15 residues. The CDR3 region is CASILGGGQTDTQYF. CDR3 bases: TGTGCCAGCATCCTGGGCGGGGGCCAAACAGATACGCAGTATTTT.

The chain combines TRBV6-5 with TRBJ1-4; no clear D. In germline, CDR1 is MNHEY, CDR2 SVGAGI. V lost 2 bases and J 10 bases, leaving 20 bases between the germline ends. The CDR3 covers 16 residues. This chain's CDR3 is CASSYGPSFHEGKLFF. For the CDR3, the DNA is TGTGCCAGCAGTTACGGCCCTTCTTTCCATGAGGGAAAACTGTTTTTT.

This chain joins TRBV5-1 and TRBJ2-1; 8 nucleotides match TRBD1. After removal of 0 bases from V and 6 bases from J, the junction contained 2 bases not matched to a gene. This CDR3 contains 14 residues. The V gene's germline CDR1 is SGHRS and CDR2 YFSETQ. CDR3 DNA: TGCGCCAGCAGCTTGGAACAGGGGGGCAATGAGCAGTTCTTC. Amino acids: CASSLEQGGNEQFF. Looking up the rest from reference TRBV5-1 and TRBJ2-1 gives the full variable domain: KAGVTQTPRYLIKTRGQQVTLSCSPISGHRSVSWYQQTPGQGLQFLFEYFSETQRNKGNFPGRFSGRQFSNSRSEMNVSTLELGDSALYLCASSLEQGGNEQFFGPGTRLTVL.

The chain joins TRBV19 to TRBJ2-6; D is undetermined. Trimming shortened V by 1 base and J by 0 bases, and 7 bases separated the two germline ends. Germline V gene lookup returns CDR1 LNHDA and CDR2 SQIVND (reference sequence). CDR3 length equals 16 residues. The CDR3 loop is CASSIGRSSGANVLTF. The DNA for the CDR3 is TGTGCCAGTAGTATAGGTCGGAGCTCTGGGGCCAACGTCCTGACTTTC.